This T cell receptor (beta chain) is from a study of CD8 T cells in Susac syndrome. This CDR3 spans 18 amino acids. The V gene end was trimmed by 4 bases and the J gene end by 3 bases; junction bases not matched to a gene: 13. Looked up from germline, CDR1 is SQVTM and CDR2 is ANQGSEA. When the RNA was reverse transcribed, random hexamers were used with an input of roughly 0.5 to 1 ug. The authors amplified TCR beta CDR3 across 54 Vbeta and 13 Jbeta using immunoSEQ multiplex PCR. TCRdb re-called the immunoSEQ multiplex PCR reads with MiXCR, one entry per CDR3 protein. Of some 140,000 distinct CDR3 sequences in the sample, roughly 80% were seen once. TCR beta sequencing was performed on blood CD8+ and CD4+ T cells. The study used treatment-naive patients who had stable or active relapsing-remitting disease as multiple sclerosis controls. TEMRA cells were FACS-enriched, with CD8+ and CD4+ T cells isolated negatively.

The TCR comes from a human donor with multiple sclerosis. Source material: CD8+ T cells from PBMCs. The rearrangement uses TRBV29-1 and TRBJ2-1; 12 bases map to TRBD2. The DNA of the CDR3 is TGCAGCGTTGTCGGACTAGCGGGAAGTCGGAACTACTACAATGAGCAGTTCTTC. Amino acids: CSVVGLAGSRNYYNEQFF.